The clone carrying this T cell receptor (beta chain) was counted only a few times. TCR beta CDR3 regions were amplified from RNA. HTBI primers were the set used in a first-round RT-PCR of the TCR CDR3. TCRdb reprocessed the multiplex PCR reads with MiXCR, giving one entry per CDR3 protein. The sample gives around 300,000 distinct CDR3 sequences, less than 20% of which show up once; about 35% is in the top ten. The data originate from a study of T cells in Graves' hyperthyroidism and ophthalmopathy. Trimming removed 4 bases at V and 8 bases at J, with 12 bases between. The CDR3 is 13 residues long. The sequenced sample was blood. This receptor was identified in a man aged 50-59 years with Graves' ophthalmopathy. The gene calls are TRBV12-3 or TRBV12-4 and TRBJ2-4; the D gene could be TRBD1 or TRBD2 (5 bases each). The DNA for the CDR3 is TGTGCCAGCAGTTCGGGACCCCTAGACATTCAGTACTTC. Encoded protein: CASSSGPLDIQYF.